This is a list of T cell receptor beta chains from one sample in a study of blood T cell repertoires in COVID-19. Measured with immunoSEQ multiplex PCR; TCRdb has only the in-frame clones, and not every one. The data contain some 93,000 clones, approximately 86% of them singletons. The sequencing sample was made of peripheral blood. These receptors all stem from a woman over 75 with acute or convalescent COVID-19. CDR3s include the opening cysteine and the closing phenylalanine or tryptophan. D genes are given only for firm matches. Clone size appears in some rows only: once, few, many, or a class for an expanded clone.

clone size,D gene,V gene,J gene,CDR3 DNA,CDR3 protein
-,TRBD1,TRBV11-3,TRBJ2-1,TGTGCCAGCAGCTTGTACAGGGGGCAGAATGAGCAGTTCTTC,CASSLYRGQNEQFF
few,-,TRBV3-1/TRBV3-2,TRBJ1-2,TGTGCCAGCAGCCAGCCCGGGGGGTGGGGCTACACCTTC,CASSQPGGWGYTF
-,-,TRBV5-1,TRBJ1-3,TGCGCCAGCAGCCCCAGGGTCTCTGGAAACACCATATATTTT,CASSPRVSGNTIYF
-,TRBD1,TRBV14,TRBJ2-1,TGTGCCAGCAGTAAGGACAGGGTTAATGAGCAGTTCTTC,CASSKDRVNEQFF
-,TRBD2,TRBV13,TRBJ2-5,TGTGCCAGCAGCAGCGGGGGGGAGGGCGCACGCACCCAGTACTTC,CASSSGGEGARTQYF
-,-,TRBV4-1,TRBJ1-2,TGCGCCAGCAGCCAAGATGGACCCGGAGGAGGCTACACCTTC,CASSQDGPGGGYTF
-,TRBD1,TRBV12-5,TRBJ1-1,TGTGCTAGTGGTTTGGTACTGGGACAGGGTCACACTGAAGCTTTCTTT,CASGLVLGQGHTEAFF
-,TRBD2,TRBV27,TRBJ2-3,TGTGCCAGCAGTTCACCTAGCGGGGGCACAGATACGCAGTATTTT,CASSSPSGGTDTQYF
-,-,TRBV3-1/TRBV3-2,TRBJ2-7,TGTGCCAGCAGCCGCGGGGCAAGGGGATACGAGCAGTACTTC,CASSRGARGYEQYF
-,TRBD1,TRBV5-1,TRBJ2-7,TGCGCCAGCAGCTCCAACAGGGGACCCTTCTACGAGCAGTACTTC,CASSSNRGPFYEQYF
-,-,TRBV24-1,TRBJ2-2,TGTGCCACCAGTGATTCCAGGAAAAACACCGGGGAGCTGTTTTTT,CATSDSRKNTGELFF
-,-,TRBV21-1,TRBJ1-4,TGTGCCAGCAGCAGACCGGGACAGGGGGCAACTAATGAAAAACTGTTTTTT,CASSRPGQGATNEKLFF
-,-,TRBV7-8,TRBJ2-5,TGTGCCGGGAGGGGGGAATCGGAGACCCAGTACTTC,CAGRGESETQYF
once,-,TRBV6-5,TRBJ2-6,TGTGCCAGCGAGCGTTTTGGGGCCAACGTCCTGACTTTC,CASERFGANVLTF
once,-,TRBV6-5,TRBJ1-4,TGTGCCAGCAGTTACTCTACAGGACCTCTTTGGGAAAAACTGTTTTTT,CASSYSTGPLWEKLFF
-,-,TRBV18,TRBJ1-2,TGTGCCAGCTCACCCCCGGGGGACTATGGCTACACCTTC,CASSPPGDYGYTF
-,-,TRBV6-6,TRBJ2-5,TGTGCCAGCAGCCCCTTTCGGGAGACCCAGTACTTC,CASSPFRETQYF
-,TRBD1,TRBV19,TRBJ1-5,TGTGCCAGTAGGACCGGACAGGGGCTATATAGCAATCAGCCCCAGCATTTT,CASRTGQGLYSNQPQHF
-,-,TRBV2,TRBJ1-4,TGTGCCAGCAGTACTCTAGAGGGTGAAAAACTGTTTTTT,CASSTLEGEKLFF
-,-,TRBV9,TRBJ2-7,TGTGCCAGCAGCCCCCGGTCCGAGGCAATCTACGAGCAGTACTTC,CASSPRSEAIYEQYF
-,-,TRBV24-1,TRBJ1-2,TGTGCCACCAGTGATCCGGGGTTCGCCTATGGCTACACCTTC,CATSDPGFAYGYTF
-,-,TRBV9,TRBJ2-1,TGTGCCAGCAGCGTCCGCCCGGGGGGAACAGGGAGCTCCTACAATGAGCAGTTCTTC,CASSVRPGGTGSSYNEQFF
-,TRBD2,TRBV18,TRBJ2-1,TGTGCCAGCTCACCCCGACTAGCGGGGGGGAGTTCCTACAATGAGCAGTTCTTC,CASSPRLAGGSSYNEQFF
-,-,TRBV2,TRBJ2-7,TGTGCCAGCAGTGAATATTACGAGCAGTACTTC,CASSEYYEQYF
once,-,TRBV24-1,TRBJ2-3,TGTGCCACCAGTGATTTCAGACTAGATACGCAGTATTTT,CATSDFRLDTQYF
-,-,TRBV18,TRBJ2-5,TGTGCCAGCTCACCTCTGGACACTCGTCAAGAGACCCAGTACTTC,CASSPLDTRQETQYF
-,-,TRBV2,TRBJ2-7,TGTGCCAGCATCAACGCGGGACGGAACTACGAGCAGTACTTC,CASINAGRNYEQYF
-,-,TRBV5-5,TRBJ1-2,TGTGCCAGCAGCTTAAGTCTCTCGGAGCACACCTTC,CASSLSLSEHTF
-,-,TRBV20-1,TRBJ2-2,TGCAGTGCTAGTCCATGGCGGGGGCGGAGCACCGGGGAGCTGTTTTTT,CSASPWRGRSTGELFF
-,-,TRBV7-8,TRBJ1-5,TGTGCCAGCAGCTTAGATCTCAATCAGCCCCAGCATTTT,CASSLDLNQPQHF
once,-,TRBV10-3,TRBJ2-7,TGTGCCATCAGACAGACCTACGAGCAGTACTTC,CAIRQTYEQYF
few,-,TRBV7-3,TRBJ1-1,TGTGCCAGCAGCTTAGGGGCGGAGTGGGACACTGAAGCTTTCTTT,CASSLGAEWDTEAFF
-,-,TRBV6-5,TRBJ1-1,TGTGCCACCATACGGGACACGGCCATCACTGAAGCTTTCTTT,CATIRDTAITEAFF
-,-,TRBV12-5,TRBJ2-7,TGTGCTAGTGGTTTGGTAGGAGGAGGCCGGTCTTTCTCCTACGAGCAGTACTTC,CASGLVGGGRSFSYEQYF
-,-,TRBV5-1,TRBJ1-6,TGCGCCAGCAGCATCCAGACAGGACTCTATAATTCACCCCTCCACTTT,CASSIQTGLYNSPLHF
-,-,TRBV28,TRBJ1-4,TGTGCCAGCGTCAAGGCAGGCTCCACAACTAATGAAAAACTGTTTTTT,CASVKAGSTTNEKLFF
-,-,TRBV20-1,TRBJ2-1,TGCCGCGGGGACTCCTACAATGAGCAGTTCTTC,CRGDSYNEQFF
-,-,TRBV5-5,TRBJ1-5,TGTGCCAGCAGCTTGGGGGACCCCGGGAGGCCCCAGCATTTT,CASSLGDPGRPQHF
-,-,TRBV2,TRBJ2-7,TGTGCCAGCAGTGAAGCCGCGTCCGAGCAGTACTTC,CASSEAASEQYF
-,-,TRBV29-1,TRBJ1-3,TGCAGCGTTTATCTTAACACCATATATTTT,CSVYLNTIYF
-,-,TRBV6-5,TRBJ1-1,TGTGCCAGCAGAGTTTCTCAGGGGAGAGTAAGGGCTTTCTTT,CASRVSQGRVRAFF
-,-,TRBV29-1,TRBJ2-5,TGCAGCGTGCAGCCCCTTAGGGCCATGGGAGGAGAGACCCAGTACTTC,CSVQPLRAMGGETQYF
-,-,TRBV5-1,TRBJ2-7,TGCGCCAGCAGCTTGGCCAAGGCAGGGTCAACCTACGAGCAGTACTTC,CASSLAKAGSTYEQYF
-,TRBD1,TRBV7-8,TRBJ1-5,TGTGCCAGCAGCTTATTTTCAGGGGGCGGCAATCAGCCCCAGCATTTT,CASSLFSGGGNQPQHF
few,TRBD1,TRBV5-1,TRBJ1-6,TGCGCCAGCAGCTACGGGACAGGGGCCTCCCCCCTCCACTTT,CASSYGTGASPLHF
once,-,TRBV7-9,TRBJ1-2,TGTGCCAGCAGCTTAACAGGGTTAGTGGATGGCTACACCTTC,CASSLTGLVDGYTF
-,TRBD1,TRBV6-1,TRBJ2-7,TGTGCCAGCAGTGACCCGATCGGGACAGGGGTAAACGAGCAGTACTTC,CASSDPIGTGVNEQYF
once,TRBD1,TRBV3-1/TRBV3-2,TRBJ2-7,TGTGCCAGCAGCCGTTCCGGGACAGTGCCCTCCTACGAGCAGTACTTC,CASSRSGTVPSYEQYF
-,TRBD1,TRBV27,TRBJ2-7,TGTGCCAGCAGTTTAAGGACAGGGGGGACCTACGAGCAGTACTTC,CASSLRTGGTYEQYF
-,-,TRBV29-1,TRBJ2-1,TGCAGCGTCAGGTATACCTACAATGAGCAGTTCTTC,CSVRYTYNEQFF
-,TRBD1,TRBV11-2,TRBJ1-3,TGTGCCAGCAGCTTTTTACAGGGGGCTGGAAACACCATATATTTT,CASSFLQGAGNTIYF
-,TRBD1,TRBV19,TRBJ2-1,TGTGCCAGTACCGGAGACAGGGTAAGAAATGAGCAGTTCTTC,CASTGDRVRNEQFF
-,-,TRBV5-8,TRBJ1-1,TGTGCCAGCAGCGGTGGACATAACACTGAAGCTTTCTTT,CASSGGHNTEAFF